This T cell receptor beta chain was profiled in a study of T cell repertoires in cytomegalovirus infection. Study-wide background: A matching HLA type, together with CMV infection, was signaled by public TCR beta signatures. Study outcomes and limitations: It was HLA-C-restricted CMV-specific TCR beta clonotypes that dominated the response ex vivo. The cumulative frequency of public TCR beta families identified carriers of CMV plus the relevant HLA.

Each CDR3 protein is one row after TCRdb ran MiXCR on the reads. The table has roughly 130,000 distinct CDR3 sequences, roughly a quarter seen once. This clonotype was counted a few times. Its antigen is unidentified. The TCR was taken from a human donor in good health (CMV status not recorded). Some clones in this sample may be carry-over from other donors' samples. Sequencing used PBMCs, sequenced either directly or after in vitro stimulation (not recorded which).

This chain's CDR3 is CSARAGAGVTDTQYF. CDR3 DNA: TGCAGTGCCCGAGCGGGAGCGGGAGTCACAGATACGCAGTATTTT. The genes are TRBV20-1 and TRBJ2-3; 8 bases agree with TRBD2. Trimming cost V 6 bases and J 2 bases; bases outside gene matches: 10. CDR1 DFQATT and CDR2 SNEGSKA come from the germline V gene (reference sequence). The CDR3 has 15 amino acids.